This T cell receptor beta chain is from a study of blood T cell repertoires in COVID-19. The CDR3 spans 15 residues. The V end was cut by 5 bases, the J end by 6 bases, with 19 bases between. Germline V CDR1 and CDR2: MNHEY, SMNVEV (reference sequence). TCRdb's table, derived via immunoSEQ multiplex PCR, lists solely in-frame clones and lacks some. Of some 300,000 clones listed, around 90% are singletons. The chain carries TRBV27 and TRBJ1-2; a possible D gene is TRBD1 (5 bases). This TCR came from a man younger than 35 with active or convalescent COVID-19. Sequenced sample: peripheral blood. The CDR3 protein is CASSPVRGGSHGYTF. CDR3 sequence (DNA): TGTGCCAGCAGTCCGGTCCGGGGGGGTTCACATGGCTACACCTTC.